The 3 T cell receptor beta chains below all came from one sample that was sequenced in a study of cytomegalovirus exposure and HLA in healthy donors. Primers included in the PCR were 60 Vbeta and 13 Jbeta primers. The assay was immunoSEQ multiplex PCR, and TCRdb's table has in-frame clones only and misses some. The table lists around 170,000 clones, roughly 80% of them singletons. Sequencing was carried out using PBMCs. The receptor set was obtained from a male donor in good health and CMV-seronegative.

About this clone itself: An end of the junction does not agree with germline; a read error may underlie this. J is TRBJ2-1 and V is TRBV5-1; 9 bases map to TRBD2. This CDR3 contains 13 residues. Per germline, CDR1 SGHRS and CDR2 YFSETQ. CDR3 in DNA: TGCGCCAGCAGCTTGGATGAGGGACTAGCTAAGGTCTTC. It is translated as CASSLDEGLAKVF.

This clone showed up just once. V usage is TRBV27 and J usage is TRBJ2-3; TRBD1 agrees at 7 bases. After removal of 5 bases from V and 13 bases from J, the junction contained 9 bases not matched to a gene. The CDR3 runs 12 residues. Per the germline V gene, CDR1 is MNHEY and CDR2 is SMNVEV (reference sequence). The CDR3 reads CASSARDRKEYF. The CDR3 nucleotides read TGTGCCAGCAGTGCTAGGGACAGAAAGGAGTATTTT.

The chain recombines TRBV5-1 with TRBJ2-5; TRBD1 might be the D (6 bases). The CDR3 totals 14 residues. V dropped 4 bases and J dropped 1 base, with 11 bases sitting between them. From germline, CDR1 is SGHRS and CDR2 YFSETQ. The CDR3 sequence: CASSATGIQETQYF. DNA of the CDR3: TGCGCCAGCAGCGCCACAGGGATCCAAGAGACCCAGTACTTC.